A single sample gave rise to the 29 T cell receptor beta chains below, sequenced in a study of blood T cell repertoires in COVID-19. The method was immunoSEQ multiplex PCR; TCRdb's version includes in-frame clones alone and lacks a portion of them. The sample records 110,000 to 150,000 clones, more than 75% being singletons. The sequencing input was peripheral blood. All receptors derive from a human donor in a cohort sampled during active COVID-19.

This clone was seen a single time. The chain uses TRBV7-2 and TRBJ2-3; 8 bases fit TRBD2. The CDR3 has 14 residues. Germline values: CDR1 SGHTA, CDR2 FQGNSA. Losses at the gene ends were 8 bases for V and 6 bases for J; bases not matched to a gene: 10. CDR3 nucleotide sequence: TGTGCCAGCGGAGCGGTACGCGGGGGGGATACGCAGTATTTT. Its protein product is CASGAVRGGDTQYF.

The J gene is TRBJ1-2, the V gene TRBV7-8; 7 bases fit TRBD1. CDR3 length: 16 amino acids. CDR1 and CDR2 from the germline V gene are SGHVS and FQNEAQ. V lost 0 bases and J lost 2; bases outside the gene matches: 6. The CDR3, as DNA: TGTGCCAGCAGCTTAGCCAGGGCAGGGGGGAACTATGGCTACACCTTC. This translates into CASSLARAGGNYGYTF.

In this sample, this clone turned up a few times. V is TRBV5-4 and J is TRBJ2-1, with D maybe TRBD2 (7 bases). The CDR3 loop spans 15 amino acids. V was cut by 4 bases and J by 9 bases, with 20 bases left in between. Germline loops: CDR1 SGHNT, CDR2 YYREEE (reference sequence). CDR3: CASSDRASGGGEQFF. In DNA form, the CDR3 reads TGTGCCAGCAGCGATCGGGCTAGCGGAGGGGGTGAGCAGTTCTTC.

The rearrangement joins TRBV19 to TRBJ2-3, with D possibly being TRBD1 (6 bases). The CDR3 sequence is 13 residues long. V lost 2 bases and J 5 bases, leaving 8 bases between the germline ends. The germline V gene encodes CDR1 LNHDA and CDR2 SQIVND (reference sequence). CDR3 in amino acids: CASSIIRGDTQYF. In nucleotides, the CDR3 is TGTGCCAGTAGTATAATCAGGGGAGATACGCAGTATTTT.

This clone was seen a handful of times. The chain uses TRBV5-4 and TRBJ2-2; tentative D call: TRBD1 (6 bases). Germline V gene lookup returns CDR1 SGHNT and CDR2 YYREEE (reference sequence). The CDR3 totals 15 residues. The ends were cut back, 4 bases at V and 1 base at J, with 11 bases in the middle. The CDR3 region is CASSRDTQNTGELFF. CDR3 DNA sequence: TGTGCCAGCAGCCGGGACACACAGAACACCGGGGAGCTGTTTTTT.

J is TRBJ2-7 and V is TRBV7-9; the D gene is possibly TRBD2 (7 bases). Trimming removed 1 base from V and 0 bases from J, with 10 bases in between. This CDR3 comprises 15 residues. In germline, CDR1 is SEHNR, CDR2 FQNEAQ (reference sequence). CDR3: CASSLEGGSSYEQYF. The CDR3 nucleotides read TGTGCCAGCAGCTTAGAGGGGGGGAGCTCCTACGAGCAGTACTTC. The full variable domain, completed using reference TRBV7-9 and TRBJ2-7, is DTGVSQNPRHKITKRGQNVTFRCDPISEHNRLYWYRQTLGQGPEFLTYFQNEAQLEKSRLLSDRFSAERPKGSFSTLEIQRTEQGDSAMYLCASSLEGGSSYEQYFGPGTRLTVT.

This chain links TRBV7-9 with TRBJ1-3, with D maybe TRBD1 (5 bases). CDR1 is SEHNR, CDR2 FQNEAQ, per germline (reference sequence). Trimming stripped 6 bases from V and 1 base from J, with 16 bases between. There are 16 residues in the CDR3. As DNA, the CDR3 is TGTGCCAGCAGACATCCAGGGCCTGTGTCTGGAAACACCATATATTTT. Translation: CASRHPGPVSGNTIYF.

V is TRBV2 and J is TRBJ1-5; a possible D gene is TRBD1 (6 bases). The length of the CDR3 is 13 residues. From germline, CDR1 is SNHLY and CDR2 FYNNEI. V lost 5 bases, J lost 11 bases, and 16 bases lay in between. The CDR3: CASSWTEGSAQHF. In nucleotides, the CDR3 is TGTGCCAGCAGTTGGACAGAAGGTTCGGCCCAGCATTTT.

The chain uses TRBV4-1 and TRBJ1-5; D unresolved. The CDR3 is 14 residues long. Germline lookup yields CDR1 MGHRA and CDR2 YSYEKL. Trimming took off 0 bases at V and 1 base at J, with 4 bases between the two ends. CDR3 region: CASSQDGSNQPQHF. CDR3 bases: TGCGCCAGCAGCCAAGATGGCAGCAATCAGCCCCAGCATTTT.

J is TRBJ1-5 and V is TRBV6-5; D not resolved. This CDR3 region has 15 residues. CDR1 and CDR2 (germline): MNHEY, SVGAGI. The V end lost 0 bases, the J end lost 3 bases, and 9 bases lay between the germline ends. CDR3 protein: CASSYSARSNQPQHF. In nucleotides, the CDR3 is TGTGCCAGCAGTTACTCCGCCAGGTCCAATCAGCCCCAGCATTTT.

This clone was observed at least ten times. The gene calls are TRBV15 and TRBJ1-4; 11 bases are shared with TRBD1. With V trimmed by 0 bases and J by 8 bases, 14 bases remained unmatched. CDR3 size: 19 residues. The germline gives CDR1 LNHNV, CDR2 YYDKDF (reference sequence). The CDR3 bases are TGTGCCACCAGCAGAGATATTGAGGGACAGGGGGTGATAGGGGAAAAACTGTTTTTT. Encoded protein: CATSRDIEGQGVIGEKLFF.

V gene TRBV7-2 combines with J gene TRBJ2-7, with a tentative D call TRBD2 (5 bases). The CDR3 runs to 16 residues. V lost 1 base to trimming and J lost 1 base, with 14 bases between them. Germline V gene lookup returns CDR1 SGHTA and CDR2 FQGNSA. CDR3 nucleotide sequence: TGTGCCAGCAGCTTAGGTGCAGCCCGGGGATCCTACGAGCAGTACTTC. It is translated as CASSLGAARGSYEQYF.

Written as DNA, the CDR3 is TGCAGCGTTGTACTGGGGACAGGGCCCGCCTACGAGCAGTACTTC. Translated, it gives CSVVLGTGPAYEQYF. The J gene is TRBJ2-7, the V gene TRBV29-1, with 9 nucleotides matching TRBD1. The trim removed 4 bases at V and 2 bases at J, leaving 9 bases unmatched. The CDR3 sequence is 15 residues long. Germline V gives CDR1 SQVTM, CDR2 ANQGSEA.

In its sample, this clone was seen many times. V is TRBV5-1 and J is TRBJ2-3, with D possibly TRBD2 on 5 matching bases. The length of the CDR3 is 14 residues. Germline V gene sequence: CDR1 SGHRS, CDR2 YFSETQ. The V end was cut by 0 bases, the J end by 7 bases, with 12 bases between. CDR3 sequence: CASSLGEGWNTQYF. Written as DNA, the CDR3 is TGCGCCAGCAGCTTGGGTGAGGGTTGGAATACGCAGTATTTT.

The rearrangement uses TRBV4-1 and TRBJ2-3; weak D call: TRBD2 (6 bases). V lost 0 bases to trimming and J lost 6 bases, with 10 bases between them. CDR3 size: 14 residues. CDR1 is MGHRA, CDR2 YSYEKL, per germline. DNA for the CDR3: TGCGCCAGCAGCCAAGAAACGGGGGATGATACGCAGTATTTT. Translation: CASSQETGDDTQYF.

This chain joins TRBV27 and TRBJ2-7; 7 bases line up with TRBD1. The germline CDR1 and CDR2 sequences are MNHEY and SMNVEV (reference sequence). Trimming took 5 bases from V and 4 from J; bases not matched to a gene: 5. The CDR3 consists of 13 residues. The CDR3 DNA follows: TGTGCCAGCAGTACAGGGGAAACTTACGAGCAGTACTTC. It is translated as CASSTGETYEQYF.

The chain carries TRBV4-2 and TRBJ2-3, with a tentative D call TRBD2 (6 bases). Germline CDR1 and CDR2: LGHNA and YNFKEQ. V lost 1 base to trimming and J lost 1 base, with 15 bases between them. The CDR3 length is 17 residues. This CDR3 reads CASSQGGTVAGTDTQYF. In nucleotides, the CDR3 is TGTGCCAGCAGCCAAGGCGGTACGGTAGCGGGCACAGATACGCAGTATTTT.

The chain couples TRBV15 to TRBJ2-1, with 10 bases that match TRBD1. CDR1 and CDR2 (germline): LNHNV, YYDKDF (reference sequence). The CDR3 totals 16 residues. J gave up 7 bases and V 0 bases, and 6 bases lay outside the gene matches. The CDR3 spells CATSRDRDRGRNEQFF. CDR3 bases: TGTGCCACCAGCAGAGACCGGGACAGGGGAAGGAATGAGCAGTTCTTC. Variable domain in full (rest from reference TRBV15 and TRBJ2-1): DAMVIQNPRYQVTQFGKPVTLSCSQTLNHNVMYWYQQKSSQAPKLLFHYYDKDFNNEADTPDNFQSRRPNTSFCFLDIRSPGLGDTAMYLCATSRDRDRGRNEQFFGPGTRLTVL.

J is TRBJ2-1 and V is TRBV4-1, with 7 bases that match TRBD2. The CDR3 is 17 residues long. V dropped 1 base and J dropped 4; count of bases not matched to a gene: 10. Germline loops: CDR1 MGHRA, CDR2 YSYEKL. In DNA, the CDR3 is TGCGCCAGCAGCCAAGTGGGACTATCTTCGGGGTACAATGAGCAGTTCTTC. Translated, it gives CASSQVGLSSGYNEQFF.

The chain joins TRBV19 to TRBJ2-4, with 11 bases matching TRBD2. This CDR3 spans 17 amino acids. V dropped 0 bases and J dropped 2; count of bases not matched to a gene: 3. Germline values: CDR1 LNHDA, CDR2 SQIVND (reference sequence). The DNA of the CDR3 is TGTGCCAGTAGTATAGAAGGGACTAGCGGAACCAAAAACATTCAGTACTTC. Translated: CASSIEGTSGTKNIQYF.

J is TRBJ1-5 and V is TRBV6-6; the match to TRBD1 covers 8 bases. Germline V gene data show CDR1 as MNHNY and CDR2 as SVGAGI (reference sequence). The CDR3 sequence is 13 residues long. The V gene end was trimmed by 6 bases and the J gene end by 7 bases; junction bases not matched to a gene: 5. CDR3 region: CASSMGQEQPQHF. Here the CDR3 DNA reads TGTGCCAGCAGCATGGGACAGGAACAGCCCCAGCATTTT.

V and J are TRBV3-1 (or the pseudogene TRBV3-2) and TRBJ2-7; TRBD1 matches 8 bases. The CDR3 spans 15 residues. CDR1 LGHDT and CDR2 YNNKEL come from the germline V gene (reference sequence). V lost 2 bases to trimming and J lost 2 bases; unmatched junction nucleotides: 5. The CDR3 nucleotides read TGTGCCAGCAGCCAAAGGTGGACAGGGACCTACGAGCAGTACTTC. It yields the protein CASSQRWTGTYEQYF.

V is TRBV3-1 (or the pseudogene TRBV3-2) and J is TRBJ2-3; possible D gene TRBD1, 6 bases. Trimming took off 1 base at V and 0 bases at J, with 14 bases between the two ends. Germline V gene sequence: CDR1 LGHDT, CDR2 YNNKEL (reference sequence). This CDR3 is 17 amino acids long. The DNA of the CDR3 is TGTGCCAGCAGCCAAGGCTTCCTAGGGGGAAGCACAGATACGCAGTATTTT. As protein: CASSQGFLGGSTDTQYF.

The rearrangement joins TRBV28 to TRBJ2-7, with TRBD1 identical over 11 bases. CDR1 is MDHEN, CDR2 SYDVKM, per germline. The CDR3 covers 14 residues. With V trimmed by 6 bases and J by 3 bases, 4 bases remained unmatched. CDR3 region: CASRGQGVIYEQYF. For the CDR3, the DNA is TGTGCCAGCAGGGGACAGGGGGTAATCTACGAGCAGTACTTC.

The DNA for the CDR3 is TGTGCCAGCAGCAGGGGCTCACGGTTGTTAGAGACCCAGTACTTC. Its translation: CASSRGSRLLETQYF. This sequence joins TRBV28 and TRBJ2-5; a weak D match, TRBD1 (6 bases). Germline values: CDR1 MDHEN, CDR2 SYDVKM. The CDR3 consists of 15 residues. The V gene lost 6 bases and the J gene lost 4 bases, with 18 bases spanning the gap.

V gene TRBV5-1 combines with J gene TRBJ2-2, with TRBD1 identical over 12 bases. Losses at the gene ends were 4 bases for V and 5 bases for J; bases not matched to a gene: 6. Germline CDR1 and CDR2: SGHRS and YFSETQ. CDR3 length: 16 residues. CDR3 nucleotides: TGCGCCAGCAGCGAGCGGGACAGGGGGCGAACCGGGGAGCTGTTTTTT. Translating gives CASSERDRGRTGELFF.

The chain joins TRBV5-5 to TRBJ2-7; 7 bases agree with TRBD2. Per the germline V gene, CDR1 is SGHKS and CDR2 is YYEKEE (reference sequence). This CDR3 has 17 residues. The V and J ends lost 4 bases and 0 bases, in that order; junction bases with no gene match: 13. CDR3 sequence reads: CASSPYAGDSRSYEQYF. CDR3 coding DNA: TGTGCCAGCAGCCCATACGCGGGGGACTCGCGCTCCTACGAGCAGTACTTC.

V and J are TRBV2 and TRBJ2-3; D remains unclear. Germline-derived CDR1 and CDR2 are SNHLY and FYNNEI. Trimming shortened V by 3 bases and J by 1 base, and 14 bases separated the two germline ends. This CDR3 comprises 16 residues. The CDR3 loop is CASSEVDPTRTDTQYF. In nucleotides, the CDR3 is TGTGCCAGCAGTGAGGTCGATCCTACCCGCACAGATACGCAGTATTTT.

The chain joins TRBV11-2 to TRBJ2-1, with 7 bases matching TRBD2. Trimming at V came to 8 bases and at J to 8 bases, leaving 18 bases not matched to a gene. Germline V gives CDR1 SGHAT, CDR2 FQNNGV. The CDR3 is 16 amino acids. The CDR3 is CASLDGSGTTIHEQFF. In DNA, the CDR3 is TGTGCCAGCCTCGACGGATCCGGGACTACCATTCATGAGCAGTTCTTC.